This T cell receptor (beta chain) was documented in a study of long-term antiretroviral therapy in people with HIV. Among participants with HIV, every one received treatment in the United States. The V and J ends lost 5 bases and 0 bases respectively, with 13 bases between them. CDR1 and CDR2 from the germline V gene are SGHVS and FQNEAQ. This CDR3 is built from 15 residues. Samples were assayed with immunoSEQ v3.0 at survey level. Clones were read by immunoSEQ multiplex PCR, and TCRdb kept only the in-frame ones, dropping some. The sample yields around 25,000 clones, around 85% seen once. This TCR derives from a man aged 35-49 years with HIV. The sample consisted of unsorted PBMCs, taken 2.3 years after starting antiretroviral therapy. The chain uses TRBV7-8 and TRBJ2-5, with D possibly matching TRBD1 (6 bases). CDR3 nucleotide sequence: TGTGCCAGCAGCCCCGACAGGCTTAACCAAGAGACCCAGTACTTC. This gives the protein CASSPDRLNQETQYF.